Shown below are 30 T cell receptor beta chains from a single sample sequenced in a study of blood T cells in healthy people across ages (dated by TCRdb to between 2015 and 2017). Receptor amplification or capture employed 5' RACE. Sequencer: Illumina HiSeq 2500. A second PCR of about 6 to 12 cycles was performed with a sample-barcoded 5' primer and a J-beta primer mix. TCRdb trimmed the raw reads at Q25, called clones with MiXCR and kept productive beta chains. Every distinct CDR3 protein forms one entry, paired with its most common genes and DNA. This sample gives hundreds of thousands of distinct CDR3 sequences in total; more than 50% of them show up just once. The ten largest clones take up roughly 25% of the sample. The sequenced sample consisted of blood. These receptors all come from a man in his forties in good health.

The count of this clonotype is one. This chain joins TRBV9 and TRBJ1-1; 8 bases agree with TRBD1. J gave up 8 bases and V 3 bases, and 9 bases lay outside the gene matches. This CDR3 has 14 residues. Looked up from germline, CDR1 is SGDLS and CDR2 is YYNGEE. Here the CDR3 reads CASSETPGQAEAFF. CDR3 nucleotide sequence: TGTGCCAGCAGCGAGACGCCGGGACAGGCCGAAGCTTTCTTT.

This chain connects TRBV7-9 to TRBJ1-2; D perhaps matches TRBD1 (6 bases). Looked up from germline, CDR1 is SEHNR and CDR2 is FQNEAQ (reference sequence). The V end lost 0 bases, the J end lost 7 bases, and 15 bases lay between the germline ends. This CDR3 is 15 amino acids long. The CDR3 is CASSLAPRTAGGYTF. As DNA, the CDR3 is TGTGCCAGCAGCTTAGCGCCTCGGACAGCCGGTGGCTACACCTTC.

Concerning this clonotype itself: At one end the junction does not follow the germline gene, possibly because of a read error. This chain connects TRBV7-2 to TRBJ2-4, with D hard to call. Germline assignment: CDR1 SGHTA and CDR2 FQGNSA. This CDR3 comprises 15 residues. The DNA for the CDR3 is TGTGCCAGCAGCTTAGCCGTCGGTCCGGCGAACATCCAGTACTTC. This translates into CASSLAVGPANIQYF.

This clonotype has just one count. DNA of the CDR3: TGTGCCAGCAGTGGAAGACAGGACAATGAGCAGTTCTTC. This gives the protein CASSGRQDNEQFF. V usage is TRBV2 and J usage is TRBJ2-1, with a possible D match to TRBD1 (6 bases). Trimming shortened V by 4 bases and J by 5 bases, and 9 bases separated the two germline ends. CDR1 is SNHLY, CDR2 FYNNEI, per germline. CDR3 size: 13 residues.

The chain links TRBV2 to TRBJ2-7; TRBD2 matches 7 bases. This CDR3 is 13 amino acids long. From germline, CDR1 is SNHLY and CDR2 FYNNEI. CDR3 protein: CASQAGRGYEQYF. CDR3 bases: TGTGCAAGCCAAGCGGGGAGGGGCTACGAGCAGTACTTC.

There are a few counts of this clonotype. The chain carries TRBV6-5 and TRBJ2-3, with 10 bases matching TRBD1. The CDR3 extends over 15 amino acids. Germline V gives CDR1 MNHEY, CDR2 SVGAGI. V lost 6 bases to trimming and J lost 6 bases; unmatched junction nucleotides: 9. CDR3 protein: CASRQTGGATDTQYF. In DNA, the CDR3 is TGTGCCAGCAGACAGACAGGGGGCGCGACGGATACGCAGTATTTT.

The chain joins TRBV10-3 to TRBJ2-3; D is ambiguous. Germline V gene data show CDR1 as ENHRY and CDR2 as SYGVKD. CDR3 length: 15 amino acids. V lost 7 bases to trimming and J lost 4 bases, with 18 bases between them. CDR3 in amino acids: CAITRAGVLSDTQYF. CDR3 nucleotides: TGTGCCATCACCCGTGCTGGGGTTTTATCAGATACGCAGTATTTT.

This chain links TRBV19 with TRBJ2-7; perhaps TRBD1 as D (6 bases). This CDR3 has 14 residues. The germline V gene has CDR1 LNHDA and CDR2 SQIVND (reference sequence). Trimming cost V 6 bases and J 5 bases, with 17 bases left between them. CDR3 DNA: TGTGCCAGTAGGGAACAGGGAGAAGGTAACGAGCAGTACTTC. This gives the protein CASREQGEGNEQYF.

The chain links TRBV9 to TRBJ1-1, with TRBD1 as a possible D gene (6 bases). Germline CDR1 SGDLS, CDR2 YYNGEE. The ends were cut back, 0 bases at V and 4 bases at J, with 16 bases in the middle. This CDR3 has 16 residues. CDR3 residues: CASSVDLDSSSTEAFF. As DNA, the CDR3 is TGTGCCAGCAGCGTAGACCTGGACAGTTCGAGCACTGAAGCTTTCTTT.

The CDR3 is CASSHSSGTGGYKQYF. CDR3 nucleotides: TGCGCCAGCAGCCACAGCTCCGGGACAGGGGGATACAAGCAGTACTTC. The J gene is TRBJ2-5, the V gene TRBV4-3; TRBD1 matches 11 bases. V trimming: 3 bases; J trimming: 11 bases; junction bases outside the gene matches: 14. Germline V gene sequence: CDR1 LGHNA, CDR2 YSLEER. The CDR3 is 16 residues long.

The chain links TRBV4-3 to TRBJ2-2; D may be TRBD2 (7 bases). Per the germline V gene, CDR1 is LGHNA and CDR2 is YSLEER. V was pared by 3 bases and J by 0 bases, with 32 bases between. This CDR3 is 23 amino acids long. CDR3 sequence (DNA): TGCGCCAGCAGCCACCGAAGGTCTAGGGGGGGCACCTTAGAGAGGTCGAACACCGGGGAGCTGTTTTTT. This sequence encodes CASSHRRSRGGTLERSNTGELFF.

The chain combines TRBV27 with TRBJ1-6; 11 positions agree with TRBD1. CDR1 is MNHEY and CDR2 is SMNVEV in the germline V gene (reference sequence). V shed 6 bases and J 9 bases; nucleotides not matched to a gene: 7. The CDR3 has 15 residues. CDR3 residues: CASSRGQGASSPLHF. The CDR3 DNA sequence: TGTGCCAGCAGCCGCGGACAGGGGGCGAGTTCACCCCTCCACTTT.

The chain couples TRBV28 to TRBJ1-4; TRBD1 matches at 7 bases. The trim removed 6 bases at V and 7 bases at J, leaving 8 bases unmatched. The CDR3 spans 14 residues. The germline V gene encodes CDR1 MDHEN and CDR2 SYDVKM. The chain's CDR3 is CASRAPRGSEKLFF. The CDR3 DNA sequence: TGTGCCAGCAGAGCACCCAGGGGGAGTGAAAAACTGTTTTTT. Filled out from reference TRBV28 and TRBJ1-4, the complete variable domain reads DVKVTQSSRYLVKRTGEKVFLECVQDMDHENMFWYRQDPGLGLRLIYFSYDVKMKEKGDIPEGYSVSREKKERFSLILESASTNQTSMYLCASRAPRGSEKLFFGSGTQLSVL.

The chain carries TRBV7-2 and TRBJ2-7; 8 bases are a match to TRBD2. Germline V gene lookup returns CDR1 SGHTA and CDR2 FQGNSA. The CDR3 loop spans 13 amino acids. The V and J ends lost 4 bases and 7 bases, in that order; junction bases with no gene match: 6. DNA of the CDR3: TGTGCCAGCAGCTCCGGGGGGGCCCATGAGCAGTACTTC. It is translated as CASSSGGAHEQYF.

The V and J genes are TRBV7-2 and TRBJ2-4; maybe TRBD1 (5 bases). Trimming shortened V by 5 bases and J by 5 bases, and 10 bases separated the two germline ends. Germline values: CDR1 SGHTA, CDR2 FQGNSA. CDR3 length: 13 amino acids. The CDR3: CASSVRGENIQYF. In DNA form, the CDR3 reads TGTGCCAGCAGCGTAAGGGGCGAAAACATTCAGTACTTC.

To note about this clonotype: With a much larger clone just one base away, this may be a read error. This CDR3 is CASSQAGTNGHTF. The CDR3 DNA sequence: TGTGCCAGCAGCCAAGCCGGGACTAATGGCCACACCTTC. The rearrangement uses TRBV13 and TRBJ1-2, with TRBD1 as a possible D gene (5 bases). CDR3 size: 13 residues. The germline gives CDR1 PRHDT, CDR2 FYEKMQ (reference sequence).

V and J are TRBV12-3 or TRBV12-4 and TRBJ1-1; possible D gene TRBD1, 6 bases. The CDR3 totals 13 residues. V lost 7 bases, J lost 5 bases, and 14 bases lay in between. CDR3 sequence reads: CASKKQGGTEAFF. CDR3 sequence (DNA): TGTGCCAGCAAAAAACAGGGTGGGACTGAAGCTTTCTTT.

This clonotype was seen a few times. The chain combines TRBV7-9 with TRBJ2-3, with TRBD2 matching 7 bases. This CDR3 contains 13 residues. V trimming: 3 bases; J trimming: 5 bases; junction bases outside the gene matches: 2. Germline lookup yields CDR1 SEHNR and CDR2 FQNEAQ (reference sequence). The DNA for the CDR3 is TGTGCCAGCAGCTTGCTAGCGGAAGATACGCAGTATTTT. Amino acid sequence: CASSLLAEDTQYF.

The chain couples TRBV7-8 to TRBJ2-1, with D tentatively TRBD1 or TRBD2 (5 bases each). The germline CDR1 and CDR2 sequences are SGHVS and FQNEAQ. This CDR3 is 15 amino acids long. V lost 5 bases, J lost 6 bases, and 17 bases lay in between. CDR3 in DNA: TGTGCCAGCAGCGACGCAGGGACCCGGAGCAATGAGCAGTTCTTC. Its protein is CASSDAGTRSNEQFF.

Only a few counts were recorded for this clonotype. This chain connects TRBV20-1 to TRBJ2-5; D perhaps matches TRBD2 (6 bases). Germline V gene data show CDR1 as DFQATT and CDR2 as SNEGSKA (reference sequence). This CDR3 has 15 amino acids. The V gene lost 0 bases and the J gene lost 2 bases, with 13 bases spanning the gap. The CDR3: CSAREYGGSQETQYF. In DNA, the CDR3 is TGCAGTGCTAGAGAGTATGGGGGGTCACAAGAGACCCAGTACTTC.

This chain uses TRBV12-3 or TRBV12-4 with TRBJ2-5; 10 nucleotides match TRBD2. The CDR3 has 14 residues. V lost 6 bases, J lost 5 bases, and 6 bases stayed unmatched. The CDR3 spells CASRALAGGETQYF. The CDR3 DNA reads TGTGCCAGCAGGGCGTTAGCGGGAGGTGAGACCCAGTACTTC.

This clonotype occurred a few times. V usage is TRBV29-1 and J usage is TRBJ2-3; D gene unclear. The germline V gene has CDR1 SQVTM and CDR2 ANQGSEA. The CDR3 is made up of 15 amino acids. V lost 1 base and J 0 bases, leaving 11 bases between the germline ends. CDR3 amino acids: CSVEGAAVSTDTQYF. The CDR3 DNA reads TGCAGCGTTGAAGGGGCAGCAGTTAGCACAGATACGCAGTATTTT.

V gene TRBV4-3 combines with J gene TRBJ2-7; maybe TRBD1 (5 bases). Trimming cost V 0 bases and J 2 bases, with 5 bases left between them. Germline V gives CDR1 LGHNA, CDR2 YSLEER. CDR3 length equals 13 residues. CDR3 DNA: TGCGCCAGCAGCCAAGACAGGGCCTACGAGCAGTACTTC. It yields the protein CASSQDRAYEQYF.

This clonotype has just a few counts. This chain connects TRBV12-5 to TRBJ2-7, with D uncertain. V gave up 9 bases and J gave up 3 bases, with 12 bases separating them. CDR1 LGHNT and CDR2 FRNRAP come from the germline V gene. This CDR3 region has 12 residues. The CDR3 coding sequence is TGTGCTAGCGCCGCAGAAGACTACGAGCAGTACTTC. This gives the protein CASAAEDYEQYF.

The gene calls are TRBV4-2 and TRBJ2-1; 13 nucleotides align to TRBD2. The V gene end was trimmed by 4 bases and the J gene end by 8 bases; junction bases not matched to a gene: 8. CDR3 length: 16 residues. Germline V gene lookup returns CDR1 LGHNA and CDR2 YNFKEQ. CDR3 protein: CASSLTGTSGIDEQFF. The CDR3 DNA is TGTGCCAGCAGCCTAACCGGGACTAGCGGGATCGATGAGCAGTTCTTC.

This clonotype was observed a handful of times. V and J are TRBV6-2 or TRBV6-3 and TRBJ2-5; D is possibly TRBD1 (5 bases). V dropped 4 bases and J dropped 2 bases, with 11 bases sitting between them. The V gene's germline CDR1 is MNHEY and CDR2 SVGEGT. The CDR3 covers 14 residues. The DNA of the CDR3 is TGTGCCAGCAGTTTTGTCAGGGTTCAAGAGACCCAGTACTTC. Protein: CASSFVRVQETQYF.

This clonotype has a handful of counts. V gene TRBV7-2 combines with J gene TRBJ2-7; D not certain. Germline V CDR1 and CDR2: SGHTA, FQGNSA. CDR3 size: 15 residues. The V and J ends lost 0 bases and 0 bases respectively, with 9 bases between them. CDR3 amino acids: CASSLAHPASYEQYF. The CDR3 bases are TGTGCCAGCAGCTTAGCCCACCCTGCCTCCTACGAGCAGTACTTC. The full variable domain, rest sourced from reference TRBV7-2 and TRBJ2-7, is GAGVSQSPSNKVTEKGKDVELRCDPISGHTALYWYRQSLGQGLEFLIYFQGNSAPDKSGLPSDRFSAERTGGSVSTLTIQRTQQEDSAVYLCASSLAHPASYEQYFGPGTRLTVT.

This sequence joins TRBV10-3 and TRBJ2-7; D might be TRBD2 (6 bases). V dropped 6 bases and J dropped 4 bases, with 19 bases sitting between them. The CDR3 contains 15 residues. Looked up from germline, CDR1 is ENHRY and CDR2 is SYGVKD. The CDR3 sequence: CAISQEGSLLYEQYF. Here the CDR3 DNA reads TGTGCCATCAGCCAGGAGGGGTCTTTACTTTACGAGCAGTACTTC.

This chain joins TRBV20-1 and TRBJ2-1; tentatively, D is TRBD2 (6 bases). The CDR3 sequence is 12 residues long. Germline loops: CDR1 DFQATT, CDR2 SNEGSKA (reference sequence). The germline V and J ends were trimmed by 1 base and 7 bases, with 8 bases remaining between them. CDR3 loop: CSARVGTNEQFF. The DNA for the CDR3 is TGCAGTGCTAGAGTCGGGACTAATGAGCAGTTCTTC.

The chain carries TRBV28 and TRBJ2-5, with D uncertain. The CDR3 totals 15 residues. The V end was cut by 2 bases, the J end by 1 base, with 11 bases between. The germline CDR1 and CDR2 sequences are MDHEN and SYDVKM. The CDR3 DNA reads TGTGCCAGCAGTTTACCAGGTCTCCCCCAAGAGACCCAGTACTTC. It encodes CASSLPGLPQETQYF.